These 18 T cell receptor beta chains came from one sample sequenced in a study of T cells after yellow fever vaccination. TCRdb re-called the 5' RACE reads through MiXCR, storing one row per CDR3 protein. Counted here are nearly 550,000 distinct CDR3 sequences, over 15% occurring once; the ten biggest clones make up 14%. This material consisted of PBMCs, taken 15 days after the yellow fever booster vaccination. The receptors originated from a man younger than 40 who received the YFV17D yellow fever vaccine.

This clonotype was counted only a few times. The chain has TRBV5-1 and TRBJ2-7, with 11 positions matching TRBD2. Germline CDR1 and CDR2: SGHRS and YFSETQ. The CDR3 has 17 amino acids. The junction had 9 bases not matched to a gene; V was cut back by 0 bases and J by 4 bases. DNA for the CDR3: TGCGCCAGCAGCTTGGGACAACTAGCGGGAGTGGATTACGAGCAGTACTTC. This encodes CASSLGQLAGVDYEQYF.

This clonotype showed up just a few times. The DNA for the CDR3 is TGTGCCAGCAGTTTTCAGGGTCGGTCCGGGGAGCTGTTTTTT. Translation: CASSFQGRSGELFF. The chain carries TRBV6-2 or TRBV6-3 and TRBJ2-2; TRBD1 is a possible D gene (5 bases). V was pared by 4 bases and J by 6 bases, with 12 bases between. Germline-derived CDR1 and CDR2 are MNHEY and SVGEGT. The CDR3 has 14 residues.

This chain uses TRBV7-3 with TRBJ2-1, with D perhaps matching TRBD1 or TRBD2 (6 bases each). Germline V CDR1 and CDR2: SGHTA, FQGTGA. The CDR3 runs to 16 residues. With 2 bases removed from V and 0 bases from J, the gap between germline ends came to 11 bases. Here the CDR3 reads CASSLGGLLSYNEQFF. CDR3 DNA sequence: TGTGCCAGCAGCTTAGGGGGGCTACTCTCCTACAATGAGCAGTTCTTC. Full variable domain (rest looked up from reference TRBV7-3 and TRBJ2-1): GAGVSQTPSNKVTEKGKYVELRCDPISGHTALYWYRQSLGQGPEFLIYFQGTGAADDSGLPNDRFFAVRPEGSVSTLKIQRTERGDSAVYLCASSLGGLLSYNEQFFGPGTRLTVL.

This clonotype was observed a handful of times. V gene TRBV20-1 combines with J gene TRBJ2-1; possible D gene TRBD2, 6 bases. The V end lost 3 bases, the J end lost 8 bases, and 23 bases lay between the germline ends. The germline V gene encodes CDR1 DFQATT and CDR2 SNEGSKA (reference sequence). The CDR3 is 16 residues long. The CDR3 spells CSASHPGGSQIYEQFF. CDR3 DNA sequence: TGCAGTGCTAGTCACCCAGGAGGGAGTCAAATTTATGAGCAGTTCTTC.

This clonotype has a handful of counts. The DNA for the CDR3 is TGTGCCAGTAATCGACAGGGGGCAAACAATGAGCAGTTCTTC. This sequence encodes CASNRQGANNEQFF. This chain connects TRBV19 to TRBJ2-1, with TRBD1 matching over 10 bases. This CDR3 has 14 amino acids. Germline assignment: CDR1 LNHDA and CDR2 SQIVND (reference sequence). V shed 7 bases, J shed 5 bases, and the junction held 5 bases outside the gene matches.

The chain employs TRBV20-1 and TRBJ2-3; D gene uncertain. The germline V gene encodes CDR1 DFQATT and CDR2 SNEGSKA (reference sequence). The CDR3 consists of 14 residues. Trimming took off 2 bases at V and 0 bases at J, with 9 bases between the two ends. CDR3 DNA sequence: TGCAGTGCTAGAAGGTTAACTAGCACAGATACGCAGTATTTT. This encodes CSARRLTSTDTQYF.

Only a few counts were recorded for this clonotype. Written as DNA, the CDR3 is TGTGCCAGCAGTTTTGAGCTAGAGTACAATGAGCAGTTCTTC. It encodes CASSFELEYNEQFF. This chain uses TRBV12-3 or TRBV12-4 with TRBJ2-1; unclear D gene. V lost 3 bases and J lost 4, with 10 bases in between. The CDR3 is 14 amino acids.

This clonotype turned up a few times. The genes are TRBV5-1 and TRBJ2-5, with a possible D match to TRBD1 (6 bases). The CDR3 totals 15 residues. Germline-derived CDR1 and CDR2 are SGHRS and YFSETQ. Trimming cost V 0 bases and J 2 bases, with 11 bases left between them. The CDR3 DNA reads TGCGCCAGCAGCTTGGTAGGAGGACAGCAAGAGACCCAGTACTTC. Protein product: CASSLVGGQQETQYF.

The chain combines TRBV20-1 with TRBJ2-1; tentative D call: TRBD2 (5 bases). The CDR3 contains 12 residues. Germline V CDR1 and CDR2: DFQATT, SNEGSKA (reference sequence). Trimming stripped 4 bases from V and 10 bases from J, with 14 bases between. The CDR3 DNA sequence: TGCAGTGCTAAACGAGGGCTAGGCGAGCAGTTCTTC. This sequence encodes CSAKRGLGEQFF.

This chain uses TRBV5-1 with TRBJ2-7, with D perhaps being TRBD1 or TRBD2 (8 bases each). Germline assignment: CDR1 SGHRS and CDR2 YFSETQ. CDR3 size: 16 residues. V lost 4 bases to trimming and J lost 2 bases, with 19 bases between them. DNA for the CDR3: TGCGCCAGCAGCGATCAGGGGGCGGGGGGTCCCTACGAGCAGTACTTC. Translation gives CASSDQGAGGPYEQYF.

The chain links TRBV9 to TRBJ2-1, with 8 bases aligning to TRBD2. V shed 0 bases and J 7 bases; nucleotides not matched to a gene: 9. Germline CDR1 is SGDLS and CDR2 is YYNGEE. There are 16 residues in the CDR3. The CDR3 loop is CASSVAGSGIQNEQFF. The CDR3 nucleotides read TGTGCCAGCAGCGTAGCAGGTAGCGGGATCCAAAATGAGCAGTTCTTC.

The V gene is TRBV12-3 or TRBV12-4, the J gene TRBJ1-1, with no clear D. The length of the CDR3 is 14 residues. V lost 3 bases, J lost 0 bases, and 8 bases lay in between. CDR3 residues: CASSFSRMNTEAFF. CDR3 bases: TGTGCCAGCAGTTTTTCAAGGATGAACACTGAAGCTTTCTTT.

This clonotype was found a few times. This sequence joins TRBV20-1 and TRBJ2-2; 7 nucleotides align to TRBD2. The germline V gene encodes CDR1 DFQATT and CDR2 SNEGSKA (reference sequence). The CDR3 contains 15 residues. V gave up 1 base and J gave up 0 bases; unmatched junction bases: 2. The DNA for the CDR3 is TGCAGTGCTAGAGTAGCGGGCTCGAACACCGGGGAGCTGTTTTTT. Its translation: CSARVAGSNTGELFF.

This clonotype was observed a handful of times. The V and J genes are TRBV5-1 and TRBJ2-3; 8 nucleotides line up with TRBD2. The CDR3 runs to 16 residues. Germline lookup yields CDR1 SGHRS and CDR2 YFSETQ. Trimming at V came to 0 bases and at J to 2 bases, leaving 5 bases not matched to a gene. As DNA, the CDR3 is TGCGCCAGCAGCTTGGTGTCGGGAGGGTTCACAGATACGCAGTATTTT. It specifies CASSLVSGGFTDTQYF.

This clonotype was counted a few times. The rearrangement links TRBV20-1 to TRBJ1-2, with 8 bases fitting TRBD1. The V gene end was trimmed by 5 bases and the J gene end by 4 bases; junction bases not matched to a gene: 9. Looked up from germline, CDR1 is DFQATT and CDR2 is SNEGSKA (reference sequence). This CDR3 has 14 amino acids. DNA for the CDR3: TGCAGTGCTCAGGGACAGGTGGGGGCCTATGGCTACACCTTC. As protein: CSAQGQVGAYGYTF.

The J gene is TRBJ2-5, the V gene TRBV20-1; 8 positions match TRBD2. Germline CDR1 DFQATT, CDR2 SNEGSKA (reference sequence). The CDR3 spans 12 residues. The CDR3 loop is CRAGEGGKTQYF. For the CDR3, the DNA is TGCAGAGCGGGGGAGGGTGGGAAGACCCAGTACTTC.

A few counts support this clonotype. CDR3 amino acids: CASSQDGGGNTIYF. The CDR3 nucleotides are TGTGCCAGCAGCCAAGATGGGGGAGGAAACACCATATATTTT. The V call is TRBV3-1, the J call TRBJ1-3; maybe TRBD1 (5 bases). Trimming left V 0 bases short and J 4 bases short, with 7 bases between. The CDR3 is made up of 14 amino acids. The germline CDR1 and CDR2 sequences are LGHDT and YNNKEL (reference sequence).

V and J are TRBV7-9 and TRBJ2-1, with 10 bases that match TRBD2. The V gene's germline CDR1 is SEHNR and CDR2 FQNEAQ (reference sequence). J lost 7 bases, V lost 6 bases, and 9 bases had no gene match. The CDR3 extends over 15 amino acids. The CDR3 nucleotides read TGTGCCAGCAGATCGACTAGCGGGCACCTTAATGAGCAGTTCTTC. Protein sequence: CASRSTSGHLNEQFF.